This entry features one T cell receptor beta chain sequence. The treatment: some 19 received Ad26.COV2.S at low or high dose, single or two shots; several received placebo; per-sample allocation not given. The samples were gathered on day 63 after the first injection of vaccine or placebo. This specimen belongs to a study of Ad26.COV2.S vaccination and SARS-CoV-2 variants. Per the germline V gene, CDR1 is SGDLS and CDR2 is YYNGEE. This CDR3 is built from 14 residues. V lost 0 bases and J lost 5, with 10 bases in between. Profiled with immunoSEQ multiplex PCR; TCRdb holds only in-frame clones, not every one. The data contain about 680,000 clones, 70% to 90% of them singletons.

The clonotype was recovered from a person aged 18-60 years who received the Ad26.COV2.S COVID-19 vaccine or a placebo. The sequencing used peripheral blood, collected in a trial of Ad26.COV2.S vaccine versus placebo. The chain couples TRBV9 to TRBJ2-3; D might be TRBD1 (5 bases). The CDR3 DNA is TGTGCCAGCAGCGTAGCAGGGATCGAAGATACGCAGTATTTT. Translated: CASSVAGIEDTQYF. Complete variable domain (other parts from reference TRBV9 and TRBJ2-3): DSGVTQTPKHLITATGQRVTLRCSPRSGDLSVYWYQQSLDQGLQFLIQYYNGEERAKGNILERFSAQQFPDLHSELNLSSLELGDSALYFCASSVAGIEDTQYFGPGTRLTVL.